This T cell receptor (beta chain) was captured by sequencing in a study of CD8 T cells in Susac syndrome (dated by TCRdb to about 2019). Describing the broader study: Repertoire sequencing was used to test whether CD8+ T cell activation and differentiation in Susac syndrome was antigen driven.

Based on the germline V gene, the CDR1 and CDR2 sequences are KGHSH and LQKENI. V has 6 bases trimmed and J has 0 bases trimmed; junction bases matching no gene number 11. The CDR3 sequence holds 17 residues, the cysteine and phenylalanine included. The DNA shown is the 51-base CDR3, in frame from base 1. RNA was extracted using the RNeasy kit, and about 0.5 to 1 ug of the RNA was reverse transcribed with random hexamers. TCR beta CDR3 regions were amplified with the immunoSEQ multiplex PCR assay covering 54 Vbeta and 13 Jbeta segments. PCR amplification bias was corrected using a synthetic template baseline for primer optimization and computational correction. The authors' analysis ran thus. Only productive sequences were kept, with reads annotated to V, D and J genes according to IMGT and analyzed in immunoSEQ Analyzer. Clonality was computed as one minus Shannon entropy normalized by log2 of the number of productive unique sequences. For each patient and control, public and private clones were evaluated within the 100 most prevalent clones. A clone was defined as Susac-specific if it was absent from the healthy and MS cohorts, from 950 to 1,300 published viral clones and from other ImmuneACCESS disease sequences. TCRdb took the public reads, trimmed them with fastp at Q25, ran MiXCR for clone calling and kept in-frame beta chains. Every distinct CDR3 protein forms one entry, paired with its most common genes and DNA. These V and J calls derive from TCRdb rather than the authors' analysis. This sample comprises approximately 210,000 distinct CDR3 sequences, roughly 96% of them detected only once. Of the sample, 0.085% to 0.095% is held by the ten largest clones.

Remarks on this clonotype: This clone's antigen is unknown. The input lacks base qualities; no much larger clone sits a single base away.

The full study reports these points: The number of individuals in the TCR sequencing and HLA analysis was recognized as being relatively small.

Peripheral blood CD8+ and CD4+ T cells from healthy donors, Susac syndrome patients and multiple sclerosis patients were profiled using high-throughput TCR beta sequencing. The multiple sclerosis controls were treatment-naive patients who had stable or active relapsing-remitting disease and met the revised McDonald criteria. Bulk CD8+ and CD4+ T cells were purified by magnetic negative isolation, whereas CD8+ TEMRA cells were enriched by FACS. Blood was collected in EDTA tubes and processed within 24 hours, with PBMCs isolated through density gradient centrifugation. PBMCs intended for TCR sequencing were cryopreserved in liquid nitrogen and were subsequently thawed in a 37 degrees C water bath. The sorted or isolated CD4+, CD8+ and CD8+ TEMRA cells reached a purity of at least 90%.

Recombination connected TRBV18 to TRBJ1-5; TRBD1 fits 7 bases in the junction. Sequences were obtained from CD4+ T cells from PBMCs. The TCR was taken from a human donor with multiple sclerosis. The CDR3 is CASSGQENSYSNQPQHF. The base sequence is TGTGCCAGCTCCGGACAGGAGAATTCCTATAGCAATCAGCCCCAGCATTTT.